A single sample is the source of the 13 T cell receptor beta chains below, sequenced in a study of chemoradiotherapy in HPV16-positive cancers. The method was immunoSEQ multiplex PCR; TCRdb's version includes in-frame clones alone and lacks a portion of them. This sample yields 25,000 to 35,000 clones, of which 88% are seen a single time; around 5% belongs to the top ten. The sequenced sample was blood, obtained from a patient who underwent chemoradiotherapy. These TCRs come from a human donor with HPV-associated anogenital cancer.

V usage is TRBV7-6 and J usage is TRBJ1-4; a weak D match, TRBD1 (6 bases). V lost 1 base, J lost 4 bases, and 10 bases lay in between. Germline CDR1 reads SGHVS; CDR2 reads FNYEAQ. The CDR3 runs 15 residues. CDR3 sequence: CASSLGQAGNEKLFF. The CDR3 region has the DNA TGTGCCAGCAGCTTAGGACAGGCTGGTAATGAAAAACTGTTTTTT.

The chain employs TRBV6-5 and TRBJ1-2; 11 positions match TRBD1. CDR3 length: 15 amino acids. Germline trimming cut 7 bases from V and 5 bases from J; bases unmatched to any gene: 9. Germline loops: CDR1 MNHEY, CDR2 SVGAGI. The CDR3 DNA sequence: TGTGCCAGCACCCGCCGGACAGGGGGCAAGTATGGCTACACCTTC. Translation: CASTRRTGGKYGYTF.

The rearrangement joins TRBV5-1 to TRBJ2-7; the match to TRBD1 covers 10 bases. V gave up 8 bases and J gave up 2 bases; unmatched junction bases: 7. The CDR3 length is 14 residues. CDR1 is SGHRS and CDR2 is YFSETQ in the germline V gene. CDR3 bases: TGCGCCAGTAAGCGGGACAGGGGTCCCTACGAGCAGTACTTC. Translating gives CASKRDRGPYEQYF.

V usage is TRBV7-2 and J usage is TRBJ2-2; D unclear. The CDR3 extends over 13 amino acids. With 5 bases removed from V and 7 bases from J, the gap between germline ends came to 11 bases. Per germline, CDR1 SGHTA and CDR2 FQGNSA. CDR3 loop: CASSRSGGGELFF. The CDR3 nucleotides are TGTGCCAGCAGCCGTTCGGGTGGCGGGGAGCTGTTTTTT.

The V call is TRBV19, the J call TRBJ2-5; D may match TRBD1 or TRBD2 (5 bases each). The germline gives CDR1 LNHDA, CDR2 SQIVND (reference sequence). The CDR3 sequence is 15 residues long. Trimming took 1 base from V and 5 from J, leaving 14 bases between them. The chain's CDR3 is CASSIARGDSETQYF. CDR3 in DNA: TGTGCCAGTAGTATAGCTCGAGGGGATTCTGAGACCCAGTACTTC.

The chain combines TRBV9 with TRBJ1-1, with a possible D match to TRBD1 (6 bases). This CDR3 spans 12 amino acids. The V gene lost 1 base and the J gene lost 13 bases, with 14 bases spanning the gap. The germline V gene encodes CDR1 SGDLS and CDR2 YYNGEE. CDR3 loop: CASSVSGGLVFF. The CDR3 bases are TGTGCCAGCAGCGTAAGCGGGGGGCTTGTTTTCTTT.

In DNA form, the CDR3 reads TGTGCCAGCAGCCCTGGGCCGAGCTCCTACGAGCAGTACTTC. Residues: CASSPGPSSYEQYF. The rearrangement links TRBV7-6 to TRBJ2-7; no firm D call. Germline V lookup: CDR1 SGHVS, CDR2 FNYEAQ. V was cut by 5 bases and J by 0 bases, with 11 bases left in between. The CDR3 has 14 amino acids.

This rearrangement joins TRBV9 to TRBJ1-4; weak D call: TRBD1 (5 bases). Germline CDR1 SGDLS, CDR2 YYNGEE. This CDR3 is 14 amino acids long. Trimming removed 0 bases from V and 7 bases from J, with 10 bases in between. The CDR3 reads CASSVAGDGEKLFF. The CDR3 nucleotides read TGTGCCAGCAGCGTAGCCGGGGACGGTGAAAAACTGTTTTTT.

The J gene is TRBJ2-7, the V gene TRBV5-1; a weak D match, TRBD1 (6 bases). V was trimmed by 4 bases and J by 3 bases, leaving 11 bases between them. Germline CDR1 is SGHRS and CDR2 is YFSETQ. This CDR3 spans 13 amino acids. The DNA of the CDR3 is TGCGCCAGCAGCCTTGGACAGCACTACGAGCAGTACTTC. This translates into CASSLGQHYEQYF. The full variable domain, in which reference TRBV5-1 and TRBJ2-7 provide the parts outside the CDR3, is KAGVTQTPRYLIKTRGQQVTLSCSPISGHRSVSWYQQTPGQGLQFLFEYFSETQRNKGNFPGRFSGRQFSNSRSEMNVSTLELGDSALYLCASSLGQHYEQYFGPGTRLTVT.

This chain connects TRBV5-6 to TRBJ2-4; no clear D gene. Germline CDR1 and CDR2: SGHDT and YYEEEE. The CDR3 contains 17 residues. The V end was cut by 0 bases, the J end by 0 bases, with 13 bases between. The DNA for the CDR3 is TGTGCCAGCAGCTTGGCACCGCAACGGCTAGCCAAAAACATTCAGTACTTC. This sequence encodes CASSLAPQRLAKNIQYF. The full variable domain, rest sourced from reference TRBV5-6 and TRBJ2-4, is DAGVTQSPTHLIKTRGQQVTLRCSPKSGHDTVSWYQQALGQGPQFIFQYYEEEERQRGNFPDRFSGHQFPNYSSELNVNALLLGDSALYLCASSLAPQRLAKNIQYFGAGTRLSVL.

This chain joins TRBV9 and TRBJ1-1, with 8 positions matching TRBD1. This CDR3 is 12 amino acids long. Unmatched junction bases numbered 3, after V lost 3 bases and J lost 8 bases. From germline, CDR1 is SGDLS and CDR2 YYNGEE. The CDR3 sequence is CASSARQGEAFF. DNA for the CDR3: TGTGCCAGCAGCGCAAGACAGGGGGAAGCTTTCTTT.

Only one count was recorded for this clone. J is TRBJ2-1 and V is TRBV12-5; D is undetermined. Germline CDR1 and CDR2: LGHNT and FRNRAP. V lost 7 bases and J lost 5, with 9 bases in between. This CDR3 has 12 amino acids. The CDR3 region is CASARLDNEQFF. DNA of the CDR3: TGTGCTAGTGCCAGGCTCGACAATGAGCAGTTCTTC. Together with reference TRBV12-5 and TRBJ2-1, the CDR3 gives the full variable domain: DARVTQTPRHKVTEMGQEVTMRCQPILGHNTVFWYRQTMMQGLELLAYFRNRAPLDDSGMPKDRFSAEMPDATLATLKIQPSEPRDSAVYFCASARLDNEQFFGPGTRLTVL.

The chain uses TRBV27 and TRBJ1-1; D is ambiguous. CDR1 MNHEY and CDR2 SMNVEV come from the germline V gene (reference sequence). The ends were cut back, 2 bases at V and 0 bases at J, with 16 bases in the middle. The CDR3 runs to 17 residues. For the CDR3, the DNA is TGTGCCAGCAGTTTAATGAACCCTAGACTGATGAACACTGAAGCTTTCTTT. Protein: CASSLMNPRLMNTEAFF.